The source of this T cell receptor beta chain is a study of blood T cell repertoires in COVID-19. About the study: PBMCs, B-cell-depleted T cells, or T cells were the source of the cDNA or gDNA that made up the material.

TCRdb's copy holds only in-frame clones and misses some; the assay was immunoSEQ multiplex PCR. This table holds approximately 63,000 clones, more than 75% found once. Sequencing was carried out using peripheral blood. The TCR comes from a man older than 75 in a cohort sampled during active COVID-19.

Written as DNA, the CDR3 is TGTGCCAGCAGCCAGTCACCGGGACAGGGGTACGAGACCCAGTACTTC. Its protein is CASSQSPGQGYETQYF. This chain connects TRBV4-2 to TRBJ2-5; 10 bases fit TRBD1. The length of the CDR3 is 16 residues. V gave up 3 bases and J gave up 5 bases; unmatched junction bases: 9. Germline loops: CDR1 LGHNA, CDR2 YNFKEQ.